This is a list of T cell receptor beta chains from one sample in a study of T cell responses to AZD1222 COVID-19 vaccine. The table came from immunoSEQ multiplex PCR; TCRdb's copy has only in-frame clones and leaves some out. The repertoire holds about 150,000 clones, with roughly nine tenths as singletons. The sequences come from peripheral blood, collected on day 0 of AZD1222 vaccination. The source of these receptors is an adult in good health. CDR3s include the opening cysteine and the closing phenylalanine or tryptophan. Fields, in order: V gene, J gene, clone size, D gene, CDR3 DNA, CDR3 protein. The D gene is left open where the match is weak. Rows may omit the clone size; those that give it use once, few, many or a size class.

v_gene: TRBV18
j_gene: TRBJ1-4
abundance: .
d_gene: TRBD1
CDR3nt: TGTGCCAGCTCACCACAGGGGGCGAACCATGAAAAACTGTTTTTT
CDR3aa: CASSPQGANHEKLFF

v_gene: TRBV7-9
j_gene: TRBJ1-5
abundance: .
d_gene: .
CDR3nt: TGTGCCAGCAGCTCTGACACCCAGTATCAGCCCCAGCATTTT
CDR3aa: CASSSDTQYQPQHF

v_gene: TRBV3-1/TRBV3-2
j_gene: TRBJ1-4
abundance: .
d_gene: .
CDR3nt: TGTGCCAGCAGCCTTAGGACTAGGCTTGGGGGAAAACTGTTTTTT
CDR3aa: CASSLRTRLGGKLFF

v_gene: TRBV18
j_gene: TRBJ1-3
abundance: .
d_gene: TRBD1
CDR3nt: TGTGCCAGCTCACCAGACAGGGGGTCTGGAAACACCATATATTTT
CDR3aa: CASSPDRGSGNTIYF

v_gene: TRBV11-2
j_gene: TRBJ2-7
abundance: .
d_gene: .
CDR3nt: TGTGCCAGCAGCCGGAATCTGGGGGCTCAGTACTTC
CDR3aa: CASSRNLGAQYF

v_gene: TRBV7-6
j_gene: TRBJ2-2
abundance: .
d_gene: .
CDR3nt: TGTGCCAGCAGCCCGGACAGGAACACCGGGGAGCTGTTTTTT
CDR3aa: CASSPDRNTGELFF

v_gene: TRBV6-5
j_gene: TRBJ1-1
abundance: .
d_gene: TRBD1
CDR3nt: TGTGCCAGCAGTCAACCGGGACAGGGGAGAACTGAAGCTTTCTTT
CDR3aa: CASSQPGQGRTEAFF

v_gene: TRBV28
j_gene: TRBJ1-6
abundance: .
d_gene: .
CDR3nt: TGTGCCAGCAGTCCTGCCTTGCAAGGGGATTCACCCCTCCACTTT
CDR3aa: CASSPALQGDSPLHF

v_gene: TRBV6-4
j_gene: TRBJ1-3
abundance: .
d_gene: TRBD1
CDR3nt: TGTGCCAGCAGTCGGGACAGTTCCTCTGGAAACACCATATATTTT
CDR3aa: CASSRDSSSGNTIYF

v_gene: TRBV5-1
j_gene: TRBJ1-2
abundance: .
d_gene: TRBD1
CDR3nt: TGCGCCAGCAGCGCGGGACAGGGGGTGGATGGCTACACCTTC
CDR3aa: CASSAGQGVDGYTF

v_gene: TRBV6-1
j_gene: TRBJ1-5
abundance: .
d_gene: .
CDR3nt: TGTGCCAGCAGTGAAGCGACCCGGAATCAGCCCCAGCATTTT
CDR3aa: CASSEATRNQPQHF

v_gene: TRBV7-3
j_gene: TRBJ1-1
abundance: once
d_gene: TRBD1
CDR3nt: TGTGCCAGCAGTCGACAGGGTAACACTGAAGCTTTCTTT
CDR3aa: CASSRQGNTEAFF

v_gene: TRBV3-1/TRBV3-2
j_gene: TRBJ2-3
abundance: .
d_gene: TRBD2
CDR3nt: TGTGCCAGCAGCCAATACGGGGGGAGCACAGATACGCAGTATTTT
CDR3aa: CASSQYGGSTDTQYF

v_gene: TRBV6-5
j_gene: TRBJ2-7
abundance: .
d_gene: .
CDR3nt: TGTGCCAGCGATGGGGGTGGCGAGCAGTACTTC
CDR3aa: CASDGGGEQYF

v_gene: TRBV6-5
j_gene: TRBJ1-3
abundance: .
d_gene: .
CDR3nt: TGTGCCAGCACCGAAGGTCCCGACGGTCGACACACCATATATTTT
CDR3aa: CASTEGPDGRHTIYF

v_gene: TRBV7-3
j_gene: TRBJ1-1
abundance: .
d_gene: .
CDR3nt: TGTGCCAGCAGCTTATTCGGCAGGGAGTTGACTGAAGCTTTCTTT
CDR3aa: CASSLFGRELTEAFF

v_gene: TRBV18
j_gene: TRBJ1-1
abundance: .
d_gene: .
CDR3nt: TGTGCCAGCTCCCCGGGCGATAGGAACACTGAAGCTTTCTTT
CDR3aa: CASSPGDRNTEAFF